These 13 T cell receptor beta chains were sequenced from one sample in a study of monozygotic twins with cystic fibrosis. Repertoires were generated with immunoSEQ multiplex PCR, while TCRdb's copy carries only in-frame clones and drops some. The sample shows fewer than 25,000 clones, more than 75% of them seen only once. Sequencing was carried out using blood. The receptor source for this set is a woman aged 30 to 39 with cystic fibrosis.

This rearrangement joins TRBV19 to TRBJ1-4; 9 bases map to TRBD1. Looked up from germline, CDR1 is LNHDA and CDR2 is SQIVND (reference sequence). The CDR3 is made up of 14 amino acids. With V trimmed by 7 bases and J by 6 bases, 6 bases remained unmatched. The CDR3 region has the DNA TGTGCCAGTATATGGGACAGGGAAGATGAAAAACTGTTTTTT. This sequence encodes CASIWDREDEKLFF.

This clone was counted once. The chain is built from TRBV10-3 and TRBJ2-4; D remains ambiguous. The CDR3 covers 16 residues. Germline lookup yields CDR1 ENHRY and CDR2 SYGVKD. V lost 4 bases and J 0 bases, leaving 13 bases between the germline ends. The CDR3 sequence is CAISVSEDLAKNIQYF. The CDR3 coding sequence is TGTGCCATCAGTGTTTCGGAAGACCTAGCCAAAAACATTCAGTACTTC.

The chain couples TRBV7-9 to TRBJ1-1; TRBD1 matches 7 bases. This CDR3 comprises 16 residues. Trimming removed 5 bases from V and 3 bases from J; junction bases left unmatched: 12. CDR1 SEHNR and CDR2 FQNEAQ come from the germline V gene (reference sequence). Written as DNA, the CDR3 is TGTGCCAGCAGCCCCCACCCCAAGACAGGGTACACTGAAGCTTTCTTT. Encoded protein: CASSPHPKTGYTEAFF.

The V gene is TRBV10-3, the J gene TRBJ1-1, with D tentatively TRBD1 (5 bases). V was pared by 0 bases and J by 4 bases, with 9 bases between. This CDR3 comprises 14 residues. The germline CDR1 and CDR2 sequences are ENHRY and SYGVKD. DNA of the CDR3: TGTGCCATCAGTGAGTCGATGGGGACCACTGAAGCTTTCTTT. This codes for CAISESMGTTEAFF.

The J gene is TRBJ1-5, the V gene TRBV9, with 8 positions matching TRBD1. Germline values: CDR1 SGDLS, CDR2 YYNGEE. Trimming cost V 3 bases and J 7 bases; bases outside gene matches: 6. The CDR3 is made up of 14 amino acids. The CDR3 protein is CASSAGQAGQPQHF. CDR3 coding DNA: TGTGCCAGCAGCGCGGGACAGGCCGGGCAGCCCCAGCATTTT.

Here the CDR3 DNA reads TGCGCCAGCAGCCCCTCAAGTGTCCTTTCTAACTATGGCTACACCTTC. The encoded protein is CASSPSSVLSNYGYTF. The genes are TRBV4-3 and TRBJ1-2; D is unclear. Trimming left V 4 bases short and J 0 bases short, with 15 bases between. This CDR3 comprises 16 residues. CDR1 is LGHNA, CDR2 YSLEER, per germline.

This clone was detected once. V and J are TRBV11-2 and TRBJ2-3; TRBD1 is a possible D gene (5 bases). Germline CDR1 is SGHAT and CDR2 is FQNNGV. The V gene lost 5 bases and the J gene lost 3 bases, with 9 bases spanning the gap. The CDR3 runs to 13 residues. The CDR3: CASSVGRTDTQYF. The CDR3 DNA reads TGTGCCAGCAGCGTGGGGCGGACAGATACGCAGTATTTT.

The V and J genes are TRBV11-1 and TRBJ2-1; D might be TRBD1 (5 bases). Trimming took 0 bases from V and 2 from J, leaving 11 bases between them. CDR3 length: 16 residues. Germline V CDR1 and CDR2: SGHAT, FQDESV (reference sequence). CDR3 region: CASSLADKFPYNEQFF. The CDR3 DNA reads TGTGCCAGCAGCTTAGCGGACAAATTTCCCTACAATGAGCAGTTCTTC. The whole variable domain, remainder taken from reference TRBV11-1 and TRBJ2-1, is EAEVAQSPRYKITEKSQAVAFWCDPISGHATLYWYRQILGQGPELLVQFQDESVVDDSQLPKDRFSAERLKGVDSTLKIQPAELGDSAMYLCASSLADKFPYNEQFFGPGTRLTVL.

The V gene is TRBV7-8, the J gene TRBJ1-4; perhaps TRBD1 as D (5 bases). The germline V gene encodes CDR1 SGHVS and CDR2 FQNEAQ. CDR3 length: 13 amino acids. V dropped 3 bases and J dropped 7 bases, with 9 bases sitting between them. This chain's CDR3 is CASSFGGVEKLFF. The CDR3 DNA follows: TGTGCCAGCAGCTTTGGGGGAGTTGAAAAACTGTTTTTT.

This sequence joins TRBV9 and TRBJ2-5, with D perhaps matching TRBD2 (6 bases). The CDR3 has 13 residues. The germline gives CDR1 SGDLS, CDR2 YYNGEE. V dropped 4 bases and J dropped 5 bases, with 12 bases sitting between them. The CDR3 loop is CASSSGTDETQYF. The CDR3 coding sequence is TGTGCCAGCAGCTCCGGGACTGACGAGACCCAGTACTTC.

The genes are TRBV28 and TRBJ1-2, with D possibly being TRBD1 (5 bases). Trimming shortened V by 3 bases and J by 7 bases, and 21 bases separated the two germline ends. This CDR3 has 16 amino acids. Germline loops: CDR1 MDHEN, CDR2 SYDVKM. The CDR3 sequence: CASSFVQGALLIGYTF. For the CDR3, the DNA is TGTGCCAGCAGTTTCGTGCAGGGTGCCCTTCTTATTGGCTACACCTTC.

CDR3 nucleotide sequence: TGTGCCACCAAGGCGGGACAGGGGGAGATAGCCAAAAACATTCAGTACTTC. Its protein product is CATKAGQGEIAKNIQYF. J is TRBJ2-4 and V is TRBV15; 11 bases align to TRBD1. The CDR3 is 17 residues long. After removal of 7 bases from V and 0 bases from J, the junction contained 8 bases not matched to a gene. Germline V gene sequence: CDR1 LNHNV, CDR2 YYDKDF (reference sequence).

The V and J genes are TRBV5-1 and TRBJ2-3; no reliable D call. This CDR3 region has 17 residues. CDR1 and CDR2 (germline): SGHRS, YFSETQ. Between the trimmed V and J ends, which lost 3 bases and 4 bases, there was a span of 21 bases. CDR3 DNA: TGCGCCAGCAGCTCCTCCTCCCTTCTAGTGAGAGCAGATACGCAGTATTTT. Its protein product is CASSSSSLLVRADTQYF.